This entry lists 9 T cell receptor beta chains sequenced from one sample in a study of identical twins. TCRdb redid the calling of the 5' RACE reads with MiXCR, one entry per CDR3 protein. The data show 1,800,000 or so distinct CDR3 sequences, roughly a third seen once. What was sequenced was cord blood. Receptors were obtained from a newborn girl in good health.

This clonotype was counted many times. The V and J genes are TRBV27 and TRBJ1-2; D remains unclear. Trimming shortened V by 2 bases and J by 3 bases, and 10 bases separated the two germline ends. Germline V gives CDR1 MNHEY, CDR2 SMNVEV (reference sequence). This CDR3 comprises 14 residues. CDR3 bases: TGTGCCAGCAGTTTAACGTGGCAGGACTATGGCTACACCTTC. Its protein product is CASSLTWQDYGYTF.

V and J are TRBV20-1 and TRBJ2-3, with TRBD2 matching 8 bases. Trimming at V came to 2 bases and at J to 1 base, leaving 11 bases not matched to a gene. CDR1 and CDR2 (germline): DFQATT, SNEGSKA (reference sequence). This CDR3 is 17 amino acids long. CDR3 loop: CSARPPRTSRGTDTQYF. The CDR3 coding sequence is TGCAGTGCTAGACCCCCAAGGACTAGCCGGGGCACAGATACGCAGTATTTT.

This clonotype was seen a few times. The chain employs TRBV27 and TRBJ1-2; no firm D call. The CDR3 covers 14 residues. V lost 0 bases to trimming and J lost 2 bases, with 7 bases between them. Germline V CDR1 and CDR2: MNHEY, SMNVEV (reference sequence). The CDR3 loop is CASSLSPFNYGYTF. In DNA, the CDR3 is TGTGCCAGCAGTTTATCCCCCTTCAACTATGGCTACACCTTC.

CDR3 bases: TGTGCCAGCAGCTTCGGCCCCGGTGGGGCCTACAATGAGCAGTTCTTC. It codes for CASSFGPGGAYNEQFF. This sequence joins TRBV11-2 and TRBJ2-1; D uncertain. Germline V CDR1 and CDR2: SGHAT, FQNNGV. CDR3 length: 16 amino acids. Trimming pared 3 bases from V and 2 bases from J, leaving 14 bases between. Using reference TRBV11-2 and TRBJ2-1 for the parts outside the CDR3, the full variable domain is EAGVAQSPRYKIIEKRQSVAFWCNPISGHATLYWYQQILGQGPKLLIQFQNNGVVDDSQLPKDRFSAERLKGVDSTLKIQPAKLEDSAVYLCASSFGPGGAYNEQFFGPGTRLTVL.

This clonotype was seen a few times. V gene TRBV20-1 combines with J gene TRBJ2-7; TRBD2 matches 9 bases. The germline gives CDR1 DFQATT, CDR2 SNEGSKA (reference sequence). V trimming: 5 bases; J trimming: 2 bases; junction bases outside the gene matches: 10. The CDR3 extends over 15 amino acids. The CDR3 here is CSASGLAMITYEQYF. CDR3 nucleotide sequence: TGCAGTGCTTCAGGACTAGCGATGATTACCTACGAGCAGTACTTC.

This clonotype appeared many times. V gene TRBV15 combines with J gene TRBJ1-2; D is undetermined. V lost 0 bases to trimming and J lost 2 bases, with 7 bases between them. The CDR3 is made up of 14 amino acids. CDR1 and CDR2 from the germline V gene are LNHNV and YYDKDF (reference sequence). CDR3 sequence: CATSRDWGNYGYTF. In nucleotides, the CDR3 is TGTGCCACCAGCAGAGATTGGGGAAACTATGGCTACACCTTC. Using reference TRBV15 and TRBJ1-2 for the parts outside the CDR3, the full variable domain is DAMVIQNPRYQVTQFGKPVTLSCSQTLNHNVMYWYQQKSSQAPKLLFHYYDKDFNNEADTPDNFQSRRPNTSFCFLDIRSPGLGDTAMYLCATSRDWGNYGYTFGSGTRLTVV.

This chain uses TRBV28 with TRBJ2-7; weak D call: TRBD2 (6 bases). Per germline, CDR1 MDHEN and CDR2 SYDVKM. Trimming removed 6 bases from V and 3 bases from J, with 12 bases in between. This CDR3 has 13 residues. CDR3: CASRSGLFYEQYF. CDR3 DNA sequence: TGTGCCAGCAGGTCCGGACTATTCTACGAGCAGTACTTC.

This rearrangement joins TRBV2 to TRBJ1-5, with TRBD1 matching over 7 bases. The J segment lost 4 bases and the V segment lost 5 bases, leaving 8 bases of the junction unmatched. The germline V gene has CDR1 SNHLY and CDR2 FYNNEI. The CDR3 contains 15 residues. The CDR3 protein is CASSLDREINQPQHF. The CDR3 DNA follows: TGTGCCAGCAGTCTTGACAGGGAGATAAATCAGCCCCAGCATTTT.

The chain carries TRBV27 and TRBJ1-2; TRBD1 is a possible D gene (6 bases). The CDR3 contains 15 residues. CDR1 is MNHEY, CDR2 SMNVEV, per germline (reference sequence). The germline V and J ends were trimmed by 2 bases and 0 bases, with 10 bases remaining between them. The CDR3 DNA reads as TGTGCCAGCAGTTTAAAACAGGGAGCTAACTATGGCTACACCTTC. Residues: CASSLKQGANYGYTF.